What follows describes a single T cell receptor (beta chain). The antigen remains undetermined. This specimen includes other DNA sequences encoding the same CDR3. The study ran its PCR with 60 Vbeta and 13 Jbeta primers. Produced via immunoSEQ multiplex PCR; TCRdb's table is partial and in-frame only. This table has over 150,000 clones, around 80% appearing once. The sample comes from a study of cytomegalovirus exposure and HLA in healthy donors. The study's findings and limits: After further analysis at a later stage, 16,951 TCR beta sequences were associated with HLA alleles at 0.05 false discovery rate. The majority of CMV-associated TCR beta chains were reported as apparently HLA-restricted in a later analysis. TCR beta V- and J-gene trimming, according to a later analysis, was linked to a missense DCLRE1C variant.

Losses at the gene ends were 6 bases for V and 4 bases for J; bases not matched to a gene: 5. The CDR3 consists of 14 residues. Germline V gene data show CDR1 as SGDLS and CDR2 as YYNGEE. This clonotype was sampled from a male donor in good health and CMV-seropositive. Sequenced sample: PBMCs. J is TRBJ2-3 and V is TRBV9; TRBD2 matches at 10 bases. DNA of the CDR3: TGTGCCAGCACAGCGGGACTAGCGCCAGATACGCAGTATTTT. Amino acids: CASTAGLAPDTQYF.